Below, 28 T cell receptor beta chains from the same sample are listed, as sequenced in a study of T cell repertoires in cytomegalovirus infection. TCRdb used MiXCR to reprocess the reads, holding one entry per CDR3 protein. Of 600,000 to 800,000 distinct CDR3 sequences listed, 24% are singletons. The sequenced sample consisted of CD8+ T cells from PBMCs. The source of these receptors is a human donor in good health (CMV status not recorded). Some clones in this sample may be carry-over from other donors' samples.

The chain combines TRBV20-1 with TRBJ2-1, with D possibly being TRBD2 (6 bases). Germline-derived CDR1 and CDR2 are DFQATT and SNEGSKA (reference sequence). CDR3 length equals 14 residues. V was cut by 4 bases and J by 7 bases, with 17 bases left in between. The chain's CDR3 is CSAISQRARNEQFF. For the CDR3, the DNA is TGCAGTGCTATATCACAGCGGGCCCGGAATGAGCAGTTCTTC.

This clonotype appeared once. The chain couples TRBV6-2 or TRBV6-3 to TRBJ2-7, with D uncertain. Trimming shortened V by 6 bases and J by 7 bases, and 16 bases separated the two germline ends. Germline V gene lookup returns CDR1 MNHEY and CDR2 SVGEGT. The CDR3 loop spans 13 amino acids. The CDR3 here is CASSFNLQSEQYV. The DNA of the CDR3 is TGTGCCAGCAGCTTTAACCTACAGTCTGAGCAGTACGTC.

In its sample, this clonotype was seen a few times. The chain couples TRBV7-9 to TRBJ1-1; D perhaps matches TRBD1 (5 bases). Deletions cut 5 bases from V and 7 bases from J, with 20 bases between. This CDR3 is 15 amino acids long. The germline gives CDR1 SEHNR, CDR2 FQNEAQ (reference sequence). The CDR3 DNA reads TGTGCCAGCAGCCCTTCGGAACAGGACCACCGTGAAGCTTTCTTT. Protein product: CASSPSEQDHREAFF.

In this sample, this clonotype turned up a few times. The J gene is TRBJ1-3, the V gene TRBV3-1, with D hard to call. CDR1 LGHDT and CDR2 YNNKEL come from the germline V gene (reference sequence). Trimming pared 0 bases from V and 5 bases from J, leaving 11 bases between. The CDR3 contains 15 residues. The CDR3 DNA sequence: TGTGCCAGCAGCCAAGATAGGGCACGTCGAAACACCATATATTTT. It codes for CASSQDRARRNTIYF.

This clonotype was counted only a few times. This chain uses TRBV5-5 with TRBJ1-1; D is uncertain. Per the germline V gene, CDR1 is SGHKS and CDR2 is YYEKEE (reference sequence). V lost 0 bases to trimming and J lost 0 bases, with 6 bases between them. This CDR3 contains 14 residues. CDR3 protein: CASSLASMNTEAFF. DNA for the CDR3: TGTGCCAGCAGCTTGGCCTCCATGAACACTGAAGCTTTCTTT.

The chain recombines TRBV10-3 with TRBJ2-2; D is unresolved. V was pared by 6 bases and J by 2 bases, with 10 bases between. Germline V CDR1 and CDR2: ENHRY, SYGVKD. CDR3 length: 14 residues. The CDR3 DNA sequence: TGTGCCATCAGGGACGGATCAAACACCGGGGAGCTGTTTTTT. Translated: CAIRDGSNTGELFF.

V gene TRBV7-9 combines with J gene TRBJ2-3; D is perhaps TRBD1 (5 bases). In germline, CDR1 is SEHNR, CDR2 FQNEAQ (reference sequence). The V end lost 4 bases, the J end lost 8 bases, and 7 bases lay between the germline ends. The CDR3 extends over 11 amino acids. The CDR3 nucleotides are TGTGCCAGCAGCTACCAGGGTACGCAGTATTTT. Its protein product is CASSYQGTQYF.

This clonotype was found many times. The chain combines TRBV7-9 with TRBJ2-2; D is undetermined. This CDR3 comprises 15 residues. Germline values: CDR1 SEHNR, CDR2 FQNEAQ (reference sequence). The germline V and J ends were trimmed by 4 bases and 0 bases, with 9 bases remaining between them. In DNA, the CDR3 is TGTGCCAGCAGCTCAAGACCGCCGAACACCGGGGAGCTGTTTTTT. It codes for CASSSRPPNTGELFF.

This clonotype has only a few counts. The rearrangement uses TRBV6-2 or TRBV6-3 and TRBJ1-1; a weak D match, TRBD1 (6 bases). CDR3 length: 14 residues. Germline lookup yields CDR1 MNHEY and CDR2 SVGEGT. The ends were cut back, 2 bases at V and 7 bases at J, with 14 bases in the middle. CDR3 sequence (DNA): TGTGCCAGCAGTTACGGGGGGGGCAACCTTGAAGCTTTCTTT. It encodes CASSYGGGNLEAFF.

This clonotype appeared many times. The chain links TRBV7-2 to TRBJ2-1, with 9 nucleotides matching TRBD1. Trimming cost V 2 bases and J 5 bases; bases outside gene matches: 4. The CDR3 covers 15 residues. Germline lookup yields CDR1 SGHTA and CDR2 FQGNSA. CDR3 sequence reads: CASSLRDRADNEQFF. The CDR3 DNA reads TGTGCCAGCAGCTTAAGGGACAGGGCGGACAATGAGCAGTTCTTC.

This clonotype came up a few times. The V call is TRBV7-9, the J call TRBJ1-1; no reliable D call. Germline assignment: CDR1 SEHNR and CDR2 FQNEAQ (reference sequence). Trimming took 5 bases from V and 7 from J, leaving 11 bases between them. The CDR3 has 12 amino acids. The CDR3 DNA reads TGTGCCAGCAGCCGGATTACAGATGAAGCTTTCTTT. It yields the protein CASSRITDEAFF. The whole variable domain, remainder taken from reference TRBV7-9 and TRBJ1-1, is DTGVSQNPRHKITKRGQNVTFRCDPISEHNRLYWYRQTLGQGPEFLTYFQNEAQLEKSRLLSDRFSAERPKGSFSTLEIQRTEQGDSAMYLCASSRITDEAFFGQGTRLTVV.

CDR3 DNA sequence: TGTGCCCTGGGGACTGAAGCTTTCTTT. It codes for CALGTEAFF. This chain uses TRBV7-9 with TRBJ1-1; D gene uncertain. CDR3 size: 9 residues. V lost 11 bases to trimming and J lost 5 bases, with 6 bases between them. Germline V gene lookup returns CDR1 SEHNR and CDR2 FQNEAQ (reference sequence).

This clonotype was counted only a few times. This sequence joins TRBV29-1 and TRBJ2-1; 11 positions agree with TRBD2. Germline CDR1 and CDR2: SQVTM and ANQGSEA. The CDR3 sequence is 17 residues long. V lost 6 bases, J lost 1 base, and 11 bases stayed unmatched. The CDR3 region has the DNA TGCAGCGTCGCCGGGACTAGCGGCCAAATTTCCTACAATGAGCAGTTCTTC. It codes for CSVAGTSGQISYNEQFF.

This clonotype occurred a few times. The rearrangement uses TRBV7-9 and TRBJ1-4; D gene ambiguous. The CDR3 is 11 residues long. The V and J ends lost 4 bases and 11 bases respectively, with 8 bases between them. The germline V gene has CDR1 SEHNR and CDR2 FQNEAQ (reference sequence). CDR3 DNA: TGTGCCAGCAGCTCGGGGTCCAAACTGTTTTTT. This codes for CASSSGSKLFF.

This sequence joins TRBV28 and TRBJ2-1, with TRBD2 matching over 9 bases. The CDR3 sequence is 14 residues long. With V trimmed by 2 bases and J by 9 bases, 5 bases remained unmatched. Germline-derived CDR1 and CDR2 are MDHEN and SYDVKM. Here the CDR3 DNA reads TGTGCCAGCAGTTTACGTGCGGGGGGGGGTGAGCAGTTCTTC. Its protein product is CASSLRAGGGEQFF.

This clonotype came up many times. The chain carries TRBV7-2 and TRBJ2-7; D may be TRBD1 (6 bases). Per germline, CDR1 SGHTA and CDR2 FQGNSA. This CDR3 contains 13 residues. V was pared by 6 bases and J by 3 bases, with 12 bases between. The CDR3 loop is CASRGQGNYEQYF. The CDR3 coding sequence is TGTGCCAGCAGGGGCCAGGGGAACTACGAGCAGTACTTC.

This clonotype came up a few times. V gene TRBV6-2 or TRBV6-3 combines with J gene TRBJ2-1; 11 bases line up with TRBD1. CDR1 MNHEY and CDR2 SVGEGT come from the germline V gene. The CDR3 has 15 residues. J lost 4 bases, V lost 7 bases, and 6 bases had no gene match. As DNA, the CDR3 is TGTGCCAGCATCGTAGGGACAGGGGGATACAATGAGCAGTTCTTC. Amino acids: CASIVGTGGYNEQFF.

Here the CDR3 reads CASSLEPRYEQYV. The CDR3 DNA sequence: TGTGCCAGCAGCTTGGAACCCAGATACGAGCAGTACGTC. The chain has TRBV5-4 and TRBJ2-7; no firm D call. Looked up from germline, CDR1 is SGHNT and CDR2 is YYREEE (reference sequence). This CDR3 is 13 amino acids long. V lost 0 bases and J 4 bases, leaving 8 bases between the germline ends.

A note on this clonotype: One end of the junction varies from germline; a read error may be responsible. The CDR3 here is CASSSLPAGSMNTETFF. The CDR3 region has the DNA TGTGCCAGCAGTTCACTACCGGCAGGATCGATGAACACTGAAACTTTCTTT. The rearrangement joins TRBV28 to TRBJ1-1; D uncertain. This CDR3 has 17 residues. The germline V gene encodes CDR1 MDHEN and CDR2 SYDVKM.

This clonotype was seen a handful of times. The rearrangement links TRBV20-1 to TRBJ2-3, with D perhaps TRBD2 (6 bases). There are 15 residues in the CDR3. Germline-derived CDR1 and CDR2 are DFQATT and SNEGSKA (reference sequence). Trimming removed 6 bases at V and 6 bases at J, with 22 bases between. The CDR3 loop reads CSAPIRDFNPDTQYF. The CDR3 DNA is TGCAGTGCGCCTATCCGGGACTTCAATCCGGATACGCAGTATTTT.

This clonotype has a handful of counts. V is TRBV20-1 and J is TRBJ2-7; D is undetermined. Germline V gives CDR1 DFQATT, CDR2 SNEGSKA (reference sequence). The CDR3 sequence is 13 residues long. Trimming removed 1 base from V and 0 bases from J, with 7 bases in between. The chain's CDR3 is CSARGLDSYEQYF. Here the CDR3 DNA reads TGCAGTGCTAGAGGGTTAGACTCCTACGAGCAGTACTTC.

This clonotype has only a few counts. The chain is built from TRBV11-2 and TRBJ2-2; TRBD2 matches 8 bases. Germline V gene data show CDR1 as SGHAT and CDR2 as FQNNGV. The CDR3 is 18 residues long. The junction had 14 bases not matched to a gene; V was cut back by 7 bases and J by 1 base. CDR3 in DNA: TGTGCCAGCATGAGTACTAGCGGCCTAACTTTGAACACCGGGGAGCTGTTTTTT. It encodes CASMSTSGLTLNTGELFF.

This chain uses TRBV20-1 with TRBJ1-5; the match to TRBD1 covers 7 bases. The CDR3 has 13 amino acids. Germline trimming cut 6 bases from V and 4 bases from J; bases unmatched to any gene: 6. Germline V lookup: CDR1 DFQATT, CDR2 SNEGSKA (reference sequence). In nucleotides, the CDR3 is TGCAGTGCCGCGGGACAGTCGAATCAGCCCCAGCATTTT. Residues: CSAAGQSNQPQHF.

Many counts were recorded for this clonotype. This sequence joins TRBV7-2 and TRBJ1-1; 7 bases map to TRBD1. The CDR3 spans 14 residues. After removal of 3 bases from V and 3 bases from J, the junction contained 4 bases not matched to a gene. Germline V CDR1 and CDR2: SGHTA, FQGNSA. CDR3 nucleotide sequence: TGTGCCAGCAGCTTCACAGGGGACTACACTGAAGCTTTCTTT. Translating it yields CASSFTGDYTEAFF.

The V call is TRBV7-8, the J call TRBJ1-5, with no clear D. V was cut by 5 bases and J by 2 bases, with 16 bases left in between. Germline V gives CDR1 SGHVS, CDR2 FQNEAQ. This CDR3 comprises 16 residues. The CDR3: CASSPIHVDGNQPQHF. The CDR3 DNA follows: TGTGCCAGCAGCCCGATACATGTCGATGGCAATCAGCCCCAGCATTTT. Based on the CDR3 plus reference TRBV7-8 and TRBJ1-5, the full variable domain is GAGVSQSPRYKVAKRGQDVALRCDPISGHVSLFWYQQALGQGPEFLTYFQNEAQLDKSGLPSDRFFAERPEGSVSTLKIQRTQQEDSAVYLCASSPIHVDGNQPQHFGDGTRLSIL.

V usage is TRBV7-9 and J usage is TRBJ1-6; D is unresolved. This CDR3 has 15 residues. Germline-derived CDR1 and CDR2 are SEHNR and FQNEAQ (reference sequence). The V gene lost 5 bases and the J gene lost 15 bases, with 23 bases spanning the gap. DNA for the CDR3: TGTGCCAGCAGCCCCCCCGGTAGGGAGCAAATGCACCTCCACTTT. It is translated as CASSPPGREQMHLHF.

The chain recombines TRBV7-9 with TRBJ1-1; no reliable D call. The CDR3 consists of 15 residues. The ends were cut back, 3 bases at V and 4 bases at J, with 15 bases in the middle. From germline, CDR1 is SEHNR and CDR2 FQNEAQ (reference sequence). The CDR3 loop reads CASSFLMMGSTEAFF. CDR3 nucleotides: TGTGCCAGCAGCTTTTTAATGATGGGGAGCACTGAAGCTTTCTTT.

In the case of this clonotype: This may be a read error, as it is one base from a much larger clone. The chain is built from TRBV6-2 or TRBV6-3 and TRBJ2-1; D remains unclear. There are 15 residues in the CDR3. Looked up from germline, CDR1 is MNHEY and CDR2 is SVGEGT. As DNA, the CDR3 is TGTGTCAGCAGTTATGACACCCCCTACTACAATGAGCAGTTCTTC. This translates into CVSSYDTPYYNEQFF.